Listed below are T cell receptor beta chains from one sample, sequenced in a study of blood T cell repertoires in COVID-19. Sequenced by immunoSEQ multiplex PCR; TCRdb stores in-frame clones only, minus some. The data hold about 270,000 clones, with about four fifths observed a single time. Sequenced material: peripheral blood. The receptors come from a woman in her forties or fifties who had recovered from COVID-19. CDR3s include the opening cysteine and the closing phenylalanine or tryptophan. A D gene is named only where the DNA matches it firmly. The size of a clone is reported for some rows only, either as once, few or many, or as a class for expanded clones.

J | V | D | size | DNA | CDR3
TRBJ2-1 | TRBV7-6 | TRBD2 | . | TGTGCCAGCAGCCTCCCTCCCCGCGAGCGGGAGGCCTACAATGAGCAGTTCTTC | CASSLPPREREAYNEQFF
TRBJ1-3 | TRBV9 | . | . | TGTGCCAGCAGCGGGGCACAGAAAACCTCTGGAAACACCATATATTTT | CASSGAQKTSGNTIYF
TRBJ1-2 | TRBV28 | . | . | TGTGCCAGCAGTTTACCAGGGGCGGGTGGCTACACCTTC | CASSLPGAGGYTF
TRBJ2-3 | TRBV19 | . | . | TGTGCCAGTAGGGAGGGGCACACAGATACGCAGTATTTT | CASREGHTDTQYF
TRBJ2-7 | TRBV7-9 | . | few | TGTGCCAGCAGCTTCGGGAACTACGAGCAGTACTTC | CASSFGNYEQYF
TRBJ2-7 | TRBV6-6 | . | . | TGTGCCAGCAGCCCCCAGAGTCCCGGGTCTGCCTACGAGCAGTACTTC | CASSPQSPGSAYEQYF
TRBJ1-1 | TRBV5-1 | . | . | TGCGCCAGCAGCTCTTCGACAGAGCCTTACACTGAAGCTTTCTTT | CASSSSTEPYTEAFF
TRBJ2-2 | TRBV2 | . | . | TGTGCCAGCAGTGAAGCTGGCAGAACCGGGGAGCTGTTTTTT | CASSEAGRTGELFF
TRBJ2-7 | TRBV7-7 | . | . | TGTGCCAGCAGCTTGGGCCTTGGTGGGCCCTACGAGCAGTACTTC | CASSLGLGGPYEQYF
TRBJ2-2 | TRBV3-1/TRBV3-2 | . | . | TGTGCCAGCAGCCAAGATCGGGGGACCTACACCGGGGAGCTGTTTTTT | CASSQDRGTYTGELFF
TRBJ1-1 | TRBV5-1 | . | few | TGCGCCAGCAGCTTTTCCGGTAGGGGAGAAGCTTTCTTT | CASSFSGRGEAFF
TRBJ2-5 | TRBV21-1 | . | few | TGTGCCAGCAGCGTAAAGACTAGCGGGGACCAAGAGACCCAGTACTTC | CASSVKTSGDQETQYF
TRBJ2-1 | TRBV5-8 | . | . | TGTGCCAGCAGATCGCGGGGATCCTACAATGAGCAGTTCTTC | CASRSRGSYNEQFF
TRBJ1-1 | TRBV19 | TRBD1 | once | TGTGCCAGTAGTATAGCCAAGGGGGCGCGAGGGGCTTTCTTT | CASSIAKGARGAFF
TRBJ1-6 | TRBV15 | TRBD1 | . | TGTGCCACCAGCGGGACAGAAGATAATTCACCCCTCCACTTT | CATSGTEDNSPLHF
TRBJ1-4 | TRBV15 | . | . | TGTGCCACCAGCTCCGCTCAGAGGATTGGTGAAAAACTGTTTTTT | CATSSAQRIGEKLFF
TRBJ1-5 | TRBV6-5 | TRBD1 | once | TGTGCCAGCAGCGGAGGAAGGGGGCTTCAGCCCCAGCATTTT | CASSGGRGLQPQHF
TRBJ1-1 | TRBV7-2 | . | . | TGTGCCAGCAGCTTCGGGGGAGGGGACACTGAAGCTTTCTTT | CASSFGGGDTEAFF
TRBJ1-2 | TRBV28 | TRBD1 | . | TGTGCCAGCAGAGGACAGGGCCTAAACTATGGCTACACCTTC | CASRGQGLNYGYTF
TRBJ1-6 | TRBV7-2 | . | . | TGTGCCAGCAGTCAGAACAGTTTGGCGTTTAATTCACCCCTCCACTTT | CASSQNSLAFNSPLHF
TRBJ1-2 | TRBV5-4 | TRBD1 | . | TGTGCCAGCGGCAGACAGGGGGCCATAAGGGGCTACACCTTC | CASGRQGAIRGYTF
TRBJ1-2 | TRBV27 | TRBD1 | . | TGTGCCAGCAGTTCCCGACAGGGTTTCTATGGCTACACCTTC | CASSSRQGFYGYTF
TRBJ2-7 | TRBV3-1/TRBV3-2 | . | . | TGTGCCAGCAGCCTCCAGGGTCGGTACGAGCAGTACTTC | CASSLQGRYEQYF
TRBJ2-6 | TRBV19 | . | few | TGTGCCAGTAGTATAGTTGGGCTTGGATGGGCCGACTCTGGGGCCAACGTCCTGACTTTC | CASSIVGLGWADSGANVLTF
TRBJ1-5 | TRBV28 | TRBD1 | . | TGTGCCAGCAGTTCAACAGGGGGGAGGCAGCCCCAGCATTTT | CASSSTGGRQPQHF
TRBJ1-2 | TRBV7-9 | TRBD1 | . | TGTGCCAGCAGCTTAGAGTGGACAGGGCATGGCTACACCTTC | CASSLEWTGHGYTF
TRBJ2-5 | TRBV28 | . | once | TGTGCCAGCAGTCGGCTAGACAGGCCTGGGGAGACCCAGTACTTC | CASSRLDRPGETQYF
TRBJ1-5 | TRBV16 | . | . | TGTGCCAGCAGCCAATCCCAGGGTGGCAATCAGCCCCAGCATTTT | CASSQSQGGNQPQHF